This paragraph covers one T cell receptor beta chain sequence. This beta chain is a stray sequence in a library constructed for alpha chains; its clone size is not meaningful. The time point was: sample taken at primary tumor resection. The authors sequenced whole RNA from tumor, nontumor lung or frozen PBMC without sorting. The data are from a study of spatial heterogeneity in lung cancer. Trimming stripped 6 bases from V and 6 bases from J, with 9 bases between. Germline CDR1 reads LGHNA; CDR2 reads YSLEER. The CDR3 is 12 residues long. Via MiXCR, TCRdb re-called the 5' RACE reads, giving one row per CDR3 protein. The table has about 120 distinct CDR3 sequences, roughly 30% seen once.

This sequence was found in a male donor with early-stage non-small cell lung cancer. The chain employs TRBV4-3 and TRBJ2-1, with D uncertain. The source material was PBMCs, sampled at surgery. DNA of the CDR3: TGCGCCAGCAGTAGCTGGAGCAATGAGCAGTTCTTC. This codes for CASSSWSNEQFF.